This T cell receptor beta chain was identified during a study of identical twins. TCRdb processed the 5' RACE reads anew with MiXCR; each CDR3 protein has one entry. The table records around 1.7 million distinct CDR3 sequences, about 32% of them present only once. Study observations and caveats: Sequences that were beta out-of-frame showed weaker excess twin sharing. With monozygotic twins, out-of-frame TCR alpha sharing exceeded what models estimated.

The V gene end was trimmed by 5 bases and the J gene end by 2 bases; junction bases not matched to a gene: 15. Looked up from germline, CDR1 is SEHNR and CDR2 is FQNEAQ (reference sequence). The CDR3 is made up of 20 amino acids. Every donor was a healthy Caucasian. This clonotype showed up just a few times. The antigen is unknown. The receptor was derived from a newborn girl in good health. The sample was cord blood. This sequence joins TRBV7-9 and TRBJ2-3, with TRBD2 identical over 14 bases. CDR3 coding DNA: TGTGCCAGCAGCCGCATGGGGATTTGGACTAGCGGGAGGAACACAGATACGCAGTATTTT. Its translation: CASSRMGIWTSGRNTDTQYF.